This note documents a single T cell receptor beta chain sequence. The data derive from a study of blood T cell repertoires in COVID-19. Looking at the study overall: Material from acute and convalescent COVID-19 was sourced from the United States, Italy and Spain. PBMCs, B-cell-depleted T cells, or T cells were the source of the cDNA or gDNA that made up the material.

Original handling: Estimates of nucleated cell counts were drawn from the amplification of reference gene primers. The protocol was immunoSEQ multiplex PCR, while the TCRdb copy is restricted to in-frame clones and leaves out a portion. V and J calls and clone size are as listed in that table; D and trimming were resolved from the DNA. The repertoire holds about 26,000 clones, with roughly 91% as singletons. The CDR3 contains 15 residues. Losses at the gene ends were 5 bases for V and 3 bases for J; bases not matched to a gene: 4. Germline V lookup: CDR1 SGHTA, CDR2 FQGTGA. The chain is built from TRBV7-3 and TRBJ2-2, with 9 nucleotides matching TRBD1. Source material: peripheral blood. This TCR was recovered from a human donor in a cohort sampled during active COVID-19. The donor label of this sample is uncertain. CDR3 amino acids: CASSPRQGDTGELFF. The CDR3 bases are TGTGCCAGCAGCCCCCGACAGGGGGACACCGGGGAGCTGTTTTTT.